The 32 T cell receptor beta chains presented below share a single source sample, sequenced in a study of blood T cell repertoires in COVID-19. The assay was immunoSEQ multiplex PCR, and TCRdb's table has in-frame clones only and misses some. The sample shows 150,000 to 180,000 clones, 65% to 90% of them seen only once. Sequencing used peripheral blood. Receptor source: a woman aged 55-69 years with COVID-19, enrolled during active disease.

The gene calls are TRBV18 and TRBJ2-1; no firm D call. The CDR3 is 11 residues long. CDR1 is KGHSH and CDR2 is LQKENI in the germline V gene. With 3 bases removed from V and 9 bases from J, the gap between germline ends came to 6 bases. The CDR3 is CASSPEAEQFF. The CDR3 bases are TGTGCCAGCTCACCTGAGGCTGAGCAGTTCTTC.

V usage is TRBV19 and J usage is TRBJ2-1; no clear D. The V gene lost 2 bases and the J gene lost 0 bases, with 8 bases spanning the gap. Germline V CDR1 and CDR2: LNHDA, SQIVND (reference sequence). CDR3 length: 15 amino acids. The CDR3 bases are TGTGCCAGTAGTATACAGGCATACTCCTACAATGAGCAGTTCTTC. Residues: CASSIQAYSYNEQFF.

This clone has just a few counts. This chain links TRBV11-2 with TRBJ1-6, with 7 bases matching TRBD1. V gave up 6 bases and J gave up 3 bases; unmatched junction bases: 5. The CDR3 length is 15 residues. The germline CDR1 and CDR2 sequences are SGHAT and FQNNGV. The CDR3 is CASSSTGYYNSPLHF. The CDR3 DNA is TGTGCCAGCAGTTCGACAGGGTACTATAATTCACCCCTCCACTTT.

The genes are TRBV5-1 and TRBJ1-2; D call uncertain. CDR1 and CDR2 (germline): SGHRS, YFSETQ. The CDR3 is 14 amino acids. The ends were cut back, 0 bases at V and 2 bases at J, with 8 bases in the middle. As DNA, the CDR3 is TGCGCCAGCAGCTTGGGAGACAAGAACTATGGCTACACCTTC. It is translated as CASSLGDKNYGYTF.

The chain is built from TRBV9 and TRBJ1-2, with TRBD1 matching over 9 bases. The V gene's germline CDR1 is SGDLS and CDR2 YYNGEE. The CDR3 has 17 residues. V shed 3 bases and J 6 bases; nucleotides not matched to a gene: 15. Written as DNA, the CDR3 is TGTGCCAGCAGCGCTCCGGGACAGGGAAGGTTCGACCATGGCTACACCTTC. This codes for CASSAPGQGRFDHGYTF.

The chain carries TRBV29-1 and TRBJ2-7, with 12 bases matching TRBD2. Trimming removed 0 bases from V and 0 bases from J; junction bases left unmatched: 0. CDR1 is SQVTM, CDR2 ANQGSEA, per germline. The CDR3 is 15 amino acids. CDR3 sequence: CSVEEGLAGSYEQYF. The CDR3, as DNA: TGCAGCGTTGAAGAGGGACTAGCGGGCTCCTACGAGCAGTACTTC.

The rearrangement links TRBV5-1 to TRBJ2-5, with 8 bases that match TRBD2. The CDR3 runs 17 residues. Trimming at V came to 0 bases and at J to 4 bases, leaving 11 bases not matched to a gene. Germline values: CDR1 SGHRS, CDR2 YFSETQ. The CDR3 loop is CASSLDSTGGPGETQYF. The CDR3 bases are TGCGCCAGCAGCTTGGATTCGACGGGAGGGCCTGGAGAGACCCAGTACTTC. The variable domain in full, with the rest retrieved from reference TRBV5-1 and TRBJ2-5, is KAGVTQTPRYLIKTRGQQVTLSCSPISGHRSVSWYQQTPGQGLQFLFEYFSETQRNKGNFPGRFSGRQFSNSRSEMNVSTLELGDSALYLCASSLDSTGGPGETQYFGPGTRLLVL.

J is TRBJ2-1 and V is TRBV6-5; 8 bases agree with TRBD2. The CDR3 is 15 amino acids. Germline V gene data show CDR1 as MNHEY and CDR2 as SVGAGI. V lost 2 bases to trimming and J lost 9 bases; unmatched junction nucleotides: 9. The CDR3: CASSYRSGGLGEQFF. CDR3 DNA: TGTGCCAGCAGTTACCGGTCGGGGGGGCTAGGTGAGCAGTTCTTC.

This clone was picked up one time. This chain links TRBV5-4 with TRBJ1-1; D unresolved. The CDR3 consists of 14 residues. The V end lost 0 bases, the J end lost 0 bases, and 6 bases lay between the germline ends. Germline-derived CDR1 and CDR2 are SGHNT and YYREEE (reference sequence). The CDR3 DNA follows: TGTGCCAGCAGCTTGGGGAGCTTGAACACTGAAGCTTTCTTT. This gives the protein CASSLGSLNTEAFF. The full variable domain, rest sourced from reference TRBV5-4 and TRBJ1-1, is ETGVTQSPTHLIKTRGQQVTLRCSSQSGHNTVSWYQQALGQGPQFIFQYYREEENGRGNFPPRFSGLQFPNYSSELNVNALELDDSALYLCASSLGSLNTEAFFGQGTRLTVV.

This clone was counted a few times. J is TRBJ2-5 and V is TRBV24-1; D is possibly TRBD2 (7 bases). The CDR3 consists of 16 residues. CDR1 and CDR2 (germline): KGHDR, SFDVKD. V lost 6 bases and J lost 1, with 17 bases in between. This CDR3 is CATSKGGGASQETQYF. The CDR3 region has the DNA TGTGCCACCAGTAAGGGGGGGGGCGCGTCCCAAGAGACCCAGTACTTC.

The chain is built from TRBV5-8 and TRBJ2-7, with TRBD1 matching 7 bases. The CDR3 is 13 amino acids. Germline V CDR1 and CDR2: SGHTS, YDEGEE. V was pared by 5 bases and J by 4 bases, with 6 bases of the junction left unmatched. The CDR3 region is CASSRDRSYEQYV. In DNA form, the CDR3 reads TGTGCCAGCAGTCGGGACAGATCTTACGAGCAGTACGTC.

The rearrangement joins TRBV6-5 to TRBJ1-2, with D unclear. CDR3 length: 12 amino acids. Trimming pared 6 bases from V and 4 bases from J, leaving 9 bases between. Germline-derived CDR1 and CDR2 are MNHEY and SVGAGI. CDR3 nucleotides: TGTGCCAGCAGCCCAGAAGTCTATGGCTACACCTTC. Translating it yields CASSPEVYGYTF.

This chain uses TRBV4-2 with TRBJ2-5; D possibly corresponds to TRBD2 (6 bases). The germline CDR1 and CDR2 sequences are LGHNA and YNFKEQ. The CDR3 is 15 residues long. The ends were cut back, 5 bases at V and 1 base at J, with 14 bases in the middle. The CDR3 sequence: CASSAGPAGQETQYF. CDR3 nucleotide sequence: TGTGCCAGCAGCGCCGGCCCAGCGGGCCAAGAGACCCAGTACTTC.

The gene calls are TRBV25-1 and TRBJ2-3, with TRBD2 matching over 7 bases. This CDR3 comprises 16 residues. V lost 5 bases, J lost 2 bases, and 10 bases stayed unmatched. Per the germline V gene, CDR1 is MGHDK and CDR2 is SYGVNS. The CDR3, as DNA: TGTGCCAGCAGTACCGCTAGCGGCCAGTTCACAGATACGCAGTATTTT. Translating it yields CASSTASGQFTDTQYF. Full variable domain (rest looked up from reference TRBV25-1 and TRBJ2-3): EADIYQTPRYLVIGTGKKITLECSQTMGHDKMYWYQQDPGMELHLIHYSYGVNSTEKGDLSSESTVSRIRTEHFPLTLESARPSHTSQYLCASSTASGQFTDTQYFGPGTRLTVL.

This sequence joins TRBV7-9 and TRBJ1-4, with TRBD1 matching 8 bases. From germline, CDR1 is SEHNR and CDR2 FQNEAQ (reference sequence). The ends lost 4 bases at V and 3 bases at J; junction bases unmatched: 7. CDR3 size: 16 residues. CDR3 residues: CASSSRATGANEKLFF. As DNA, the CDR3 is TGTGCCAGCAGCTCCAGGGCGACAGGGGCTAATGAAAAACTGTTTTTT.

This clone showed up just a few times. The V and J genes are TRBV19 and TRBJ1-1; D might be TRBD1 (6 bases). The germline V and J ends were trimmed by 2 bases and 0 bases, with 13 bases remaining between them. CDR1 and CDR2 from the germline V gene are LNHDA and SQIVND (reference sequence). The CDR3 runs 16 residues. This chain's CDR3 is CASSITSGHLNTEAFF. In DNA, the CDR3 is TGTGCCAGTAGTATAACATCGGGACATTTGAACACTGAAGCTTTCTTT.

DNA of the CDR3: TGTGCCAGCAGCGCCGCCCGGGACAGGGACACTGAAGCTTTCTTT. It translates to CASSAARDRDTEAFF. The chain combines TRBV5-6 with TRBJ1-1; 9 bases line up with TRBD1. V lost 4 bases and J lost 3; bases outside the gene matches: 7. Germline assignment: CDR1 SGHDT and CDR2 YYEEEE. This CDR3 spans 15 amino acids.

This clone was observed a single time. The chain has TRBV27 and TRBJ1-6; D remains unclear. Germline assignment: CDR1 MNHEY and CDR2 SMNVEV (reference sequence). The CDR3 has 13 residues. Deletions cut 3 bases from V and 7 bases from J, with 7 bases between. CDR3 residues: CASSLRENSPLHF. The CDR3 nucleotides are TGTGCCAGCAGTTTGAGAGAGAATTCACCCCTCCACTTT.

The V and J genes are TRBV19 and TRBJ1-2; 8 nucleotides align to TRBD1. With 3 bases clipped from V and 5 bases from J, the junction kept 8 bases outside the gene matches. The CDR3 consists of 15 residues. Germline V CDR1 and CDR2: LNHDA, SQIVND (reference sequence). CDR3 coding DNA: TGTGCCAGTAGTATTTCCGACAGGGGCTTATATGGCTACACCTTC. Translation gives CASSISDRGLYGYTF.

This chain uses TRBV2 with TRBJ2-1; 11 bases fit TRBD2. Germline V gives CDR1 SNHLY, CDR2 FYNNEI. This CDR3 region has 17 residues. J lost 3 bases, V lost 0 bases, and 4 bases had no gene match. The CDR3 DNA is TGTGCCAGCAGTGAAGCTCGTGGGACTAGCGGCTACAATGAGCAGTTCTTC. Its translation: CASSEARGTSGYNEQFF. Combining the CDR3 with reference TRBV2 and TRBJ2-1 gives the whole variable domain EPEVTQTPSHQVTQMGQEVILRCVPISNHLYFYWYRQILGQKVEFLVSFYNNEISEKSEIFDDQFSVERPDGSNFTLKIRSTKLEDSAMYFCASSEARGTSGYNEQFFGPGTRLTVL.

The CDR3 region is CASSFRDRGRSEQFF. The DNA of the CDR3 is TGCGCCAGCAGCTTCCGGGACAGGGGGCGCAGTGAGCAGTTCTTC. The gene calls are TRBV5-1 and TRBJ2-1, with 12 bases lining up with TRBD1. The germline V gene has CDR1 SGHRS and CDR2 YFSETQ. Germline trimming cut 2 bases from V and 9 bases from J; bases unmatched to any gene: 6. This CDR3 is built from 15 residues.

This sequence joins TRBV4-1 and TRBJ1-4, with 9 bases matching TRBD1. The CDR3 runs 15 residues. J was trimmed by 5 bases and V by 0 bases; bases with no gene match: 1. Per the germline V gene, CDR1 is MGHRA and CDR2 is YSYEKL. The CDR3 protein is CASSQEGTGNEKLFF. The CDR3 nucleotides read TGCGCCAGCAGCCAAGAGGGGACAGGGAATGAAAAACTGTTTTTT.

The genes are TRBV19 and TRBJ1-2, with no clear D. The germline gives CDR1 LNHDA, CDR2 SQIVND (reference sequence). CDR3 length equals 14 residues. Trimming took off 10 bases at V and 4 bases at J, with 19 bases between the two ends. The CDR3, as DNA: TGTGCCACCGACGCTCTCGGGGAAGGCTATGGCTACACCTTC. Translated: CATDALGEGYGYTF.

This chain joins TRBV5-5 and TRBJ1-2, with 8 positions matching TRBD1. The CDR3 consists of 15 residues. Germline loops: CDR1 SGHKS, CDR2 YYEKEE (reference sequence). The junction had 6 bases not matched to a gene; V was cut back by 0 bases and J by 5 bases. The CDR3 region has the DNA TGTGCCAGCAGCTTGGCAGCAGGGGGCCGTTATGGCTACACCTTC. The encoded protein is CASSLAAGGRYGYTF.

The V gene is TRBV13, the J gene TRBJ2-1, with TRBD1 as a possible D gene (5 bases). V was trimmed by 8 bases and J by 6 bases, leaving 23 bases between them. CDR1 and CDR2 from the germline V gene are PRHDT and FYEKMQ (reference sequence). The CDR3 has 16 residues. The CDR3 sequence is CASSRATSPSPNEQFF. Written as DNA, the CDR3 is TGTGCCAGCTCCAGGGCCACGTCTCCGAGTCCCAATGAGCAGTTCTTC.

This chain links TRBV5-4 with TRBJ2-5; D remains unclear. V was pared by 4 bases and J by 2 bases, with 9 bases between. This CDR3 comprises 13 residues. CDR1 is SGHNT and CDR2 is YYREEE in the germline V gene (reference sequence). CDR3 nucleotide sequence: TGTGCCAGCAGCCTCCAGGATCAAGAGACCCAGTACTTC. As protein: CASSLQDQETQYF.

This chain uses TRBV7-2 with TRBJ1-1; TRBD1 matches at 7 bases. CDR1 and CDR2 from the germline V gene are SGHTA and FQGNSA. The CDR3 runs to 14 residues. V lost 6 bases, J lost 0 bases, and 4 bases stayed unmatched. The CDR3 bases are TGTGCCAGCAGTCCGGGACAGTTGAACACTGAAGCTTTCTTT. It is translated as CASSPGQLNTEAFF.

J is TRBJ2-1 and V is TRBV19; tentatively, D is TRBD2 (5 bases). There are 14 residues in the CDR3. V was trimmed by 1 base and J by 6 bases, leaving 10 bases between them. Germline-derived CDR1 and CDR2 are LNHDA and SQIVND (reference sequence). This CDR3 reads CASSIGTPPNEQFF. The CDR3 nucleotides are TGTGCCAGTAGTATAGGGACTCCTCCCAATGAGCAGTTCTTC. The full variable domain, completed using reference TRBV19 and TRBJ2-1, is DGGITQSPKYLFRKEGQNVTLSCEQNLNHDAMYWYRQDPGQGLRLIYYSQIVNDFQKGDIAEGYSVSREKKESFPLTVTSAQKNPTAFYLCASSIGTPPNEQFFGPGTRLTVL.

J is TRBJ2-1 and V is TRBV18; D perhaps matches TRBD1 (6 bases). Germline CDR1 KGHSH, CDR2 LQKENI. CDR3 size: 14 residues. Trimming took off 1 base at V and 5 bases at J, with 9 bases between the two ends. CDR3 protein: CASSPRDNHNEQFF. The CDR3 DNA follows: TGTGCCAGCTCACCACGGGACAACCACAATGAGCAGTTCTTC. The variable domain in full, completed from reference TRBV18 and TRBJ2-1, reads NAGVMQNPRHLVRRRGQEARLRCSPMKGHSHVYWYRQLPEEGLKFMVYLQKENIIDESGMPKERFSAEFPKEGPSILRIQQVVRGDSAAYFCASSPRDNHNEQFFGPGTRLTVL.

The rearrangement joins TRBV7-3 to TRBJ2-7, with 7 bases fitting TRBD2. There are 13 residues in the CDR3. The germline gives CDR1 SGHTA, CDR2 FQGTGA. The V and J ends lost 3 bases and 6 bases, in that order; junction bases with no gene match: 5. The CDR3 region is CASSFAGVGEQYF. As DNA, the CDR3 is TGTGCCAGCAGCTTCGCGGGGGTTGGCGAGCAGTACTTC.

The chain is built from TRBV3-1 (or the pseudogene TRBV3-2) and TRBJ1-6, with TRBD1 as a possible D gene (6 bases). Germline CDR1 reads LGHDT; CDR2 reads YNNKEL (reference sequence). Trimming left V 0 bases short and J 15 bases short, with 33 bases between. CDR3 length: 20 residues. As DNA, the CDR3 is TGTGCCAGCAGCCAAGACCCAAGGTGGGAGACCGGGACATCCACTTCCAGCCTCCACTTT. Protein sequence: CASSQDPRWETGTSTSSLHF.

This chain uses TRBV9 with TRBJ1-1, with TRBD1 as a possible D gene (5 bases). From germline, CDR1 is SGDLS and CDR2 YYNGEE. The CDR3 sequence is 13 residues long. V was clipped by 0 bases and J by 9 bases, with 12 bases between them. The CDR3 loop reads CASSVGGSGKAFF. CDR3 coding DNA: TGTGCCAGCAGCGTAGGGGGCTCCGGTAAAGCTTTCTTT.